This T cell receptor beta chain was sequenced in a study of blood T cell repertoires in COVID-19. The junction had 3 bases not matched to a gene; V was cut back by 5 bases and J by 2 bases. The CDR3 spans 14 residues. Germline CDR1 reads SEHNR; CDR2 reads FQNEAQ (reference sequence). The protocol was immunoSEQ multiplex PCR, while the TCRdb copy is restricted to in-frame clones and leaves out a portion. The profile shows about 260,000 clones, roughly nine tenths of them singletons. The sample comprised peripheral blood. The chain couples TRBV7-9 to TRBJ1-3, with 7 positions matching TRBD1. The receptor was derived from a man in his forties who had recovered from COVID-19. The chain's CDR3 is CASSLGQAGNTIYF. The DNA for the CDR3 is TGTGCCAGCAGCCTCGGACAGGCTGGAAACACCATATATTTT.